The 7 T cell receptor beta chains below were found in one sample sequenced in a study of T-cell reconstitution after alpha-beta-depleted transplantation in children. During its preparation, the TCRbeta library received unique molecular identifiers. TCRdb reanalysed the PCR reads using MiXCR and keeps one entry per CDR3 protein. The repertoire holds about 580,000 distinct CDR3 sequences, with 23% as singletons. The sample was PBMCs, mostly from graft donor cells, taken 360 days after TCRalphabeta/CD19-depleted stem cell transplant. The origin of the receptors is a boy younger than two who had a stem cell transplant for acute myeloid leukemia, so the T cells may come from the graft donor.

The V and J genes are TRBV7-7 and TRBJ2-1; D gene uncertain. The CDR3 extends over 13 amino acids. Trimming left V 1 base short and J 9 bases short, with 10 bases between. Germline CDR1 reads SSHAT; CDR2 reads FNYEAQ (reference sequence). The CDR3 region has the DNA TGTGCCAGCAGCTTAGGCCAGGATGCTGAGCAGTTCTTC. It is translated as CASSLGQDAEQFF.

The sample holds a few counts of this clonotype. In nucleotides, the CDR3 is TGTGCCAGCAGCTTAGAGGGAACCACAGATACGCAGTATTTT. Residues: CASSLEGTTDTQYF. This chain connects TRBV7-2 to TRBJ2-3, with unresolved D. The ends were cut back, 1 base at V and 2 bases at J, with 7 bases in the middle. Germline V gives CDR1 SGHTA, CDR2 FQGNSA. The length of the CDR3 is 14 residues.

This clonotype was counted between two and nine times. This rearrangement joins TRBV6-1 to TRBJ2-7; the match to TRBD1 covers 9 bases. The CDR3 is 13 amino acids. V was clipped by 6 bases and J by 6 bases; unmatched bases: 6. Germline CDR1 reads MNHNS; CDR2 reads SASEGT. In DNA form, the CDR3 reads TGTGCCAGCAGAAGACAGGGGGTGGGCGAGCAGTACTTC. This gives the protein CASRRQGVGEQYF.

At least ten counts were recorded for this clonotype. This chain joins TRBV20-1 and TRBJ2-1; D possibly matches TRBD1 or TRBD2 (6 bases each). This CDR3 has 14 amino acids. V dropped 3 bases and J dropped 3 bases, with 12 bases sitting between them. Germline assignment: CDR1 DFQATT and CDR2 SNEGSKA (reference sequence). Written as DNA, the CDR3 is TGCAGTGCTAGCTCGGGGGCCGACTACAATGAGCAGTTCTTC. This sequence encodes CSASSGADYNEQFF.

Ten or more counts support this clonotype. The V gene is TRBV20-1, the J gene TRBJ2-3; D is perhaps TRBD1 (6 bases). There are 15 residues in the CDR3. Germline V lookup: CDR1 DFQATT, CDR2 SNEGSKA (reference sequence). As DNA, the CDR3 is TGCAGCTCCAATAAGGGACCAACACAGGGAGATACGCAGTATTTT. Its protein product is CSSNKGPTQGDTQYF.

This chain joins TRBV10-3 and TRBJ2-5; D is ambiguous. This CDR3 comprises 13 residues. Germline V gene lookup returns CDR1 ENHRY and CDR2 SYGVKD. V lost 3 bases to trimming and J lost 3 bases, with 8 bases between them. The CDR3 sequence is CAISELDEETQYF. In DNA, the CDR3 is TGTGCCATCAGTGAACTGGACGAAGAGACCCAGTACTTC.

This chain joins TRBV4-3 and TRBJ2-7; D is perhaps TRBD1 or TRBD2 (5 bases each). Germline lookup yields CDR1 LGHNA and CDR2 YSLEER. CDR3 length: 15 amino acids. Trimming took 0 bases from V and 3 from J, leaving 12 bases between them. The CDR3 DNA reads as TGCGCCAGCAGCCAAGATCGGGGCAGCGGCTACGAGCAGTACTTC. Amino acid sequence: CASSQDRGSGYEQYF.